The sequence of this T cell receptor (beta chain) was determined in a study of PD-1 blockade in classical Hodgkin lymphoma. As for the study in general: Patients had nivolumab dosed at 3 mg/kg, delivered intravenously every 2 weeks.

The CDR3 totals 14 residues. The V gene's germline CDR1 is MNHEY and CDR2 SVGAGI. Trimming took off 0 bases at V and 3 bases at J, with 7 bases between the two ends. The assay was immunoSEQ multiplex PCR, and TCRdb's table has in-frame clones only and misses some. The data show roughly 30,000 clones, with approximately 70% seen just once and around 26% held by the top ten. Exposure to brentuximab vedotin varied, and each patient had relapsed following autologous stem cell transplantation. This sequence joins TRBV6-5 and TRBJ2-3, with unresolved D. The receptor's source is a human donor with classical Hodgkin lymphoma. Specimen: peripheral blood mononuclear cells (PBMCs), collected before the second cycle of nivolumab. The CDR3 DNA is TGTGCCAGCAGTTACTCTGAGAGTACAGATACGCAGTATTTT. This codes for CASSYSESTDTQYF.